The rows below give T cell receptor beta chains drawn from one sample of a study of T-cell reconstitution after alpha-beta-depleted transplantation in children. One entry per CDR3 protein results from TCRdb running MiXCR on the PCR reads. The sample has 250,000 or so distinct CDR3 sequences, about 24% seen once. The sequences come from PBMCs, mostly from graft donor cells, collected 360 days after TCRalphabeta/CD19-depleted stem cell transplant. These receptors all stem from a female patient between 2 and 15 years old who had a stem cell transplant for congenital amegakaryocytic thrombocytopenia, so the T cells may come from the graft donor. CDR3s include the opening cysteine and the closing phenylalanine or tryptophan. A D gene is named only where the DNA matches it firmly. Not every row has a clone size; where given, it reads once, few, many or a size class.

NA	TRBV12-3/TRBV12-4	11	NA	TRBJ1-1	CASRTGMEAFF	TGTGCCAGCAGGACCGGAATGGAGGCTTTCTTT
NA	TRBV21-1	17	NA	TRBJ2-4	CASSNGQPLVAKNIQYF	TGTGCCAGCAGCAATGGGCAGCCACTTGTAGCCAAAAACATTCAGTACTTC
NA	TRBV12-3/TRBV12-4	16	NA	TRBJ2-1	CASSLPGEPPYNEQFF	TGTGCCAGCAGTTTACCCGGAGAGCCCCCCTACAATGAGCAGTTCTTC
TRBD1	TRBV12-3/TRBV12-4	16	NA	TRBJ1-1	CASSFYRGLGDTEAFF	TGTGCCAGCAGTTTCTACAGGGGGCTAGGAGACACTGAAGCTTTCTTT
TRBD1	TRBV10-3	16	many	TRBJ2-3	CAIRDRGSLGTDTQYF	TGTGCCATCAGAGACAGGGGATCTTTGGGCACAGATACGCAGTATTTT
TRBD2	TRBV11-2	18	NA	TRBJ2-1	CASSPGTSGREANNEQFF	TGTGCCAGCAGCCCAGGGACTAGCGGGAGGGAGGCAAACAATGAGCAGTTCTTC
TRBD2	TRBV4-1	16	few	TRBJ2-3	CASSQVGTSLADTQYF	TGCGCCAGCAGCCAAGTGGGGACTAGCCTGGCAGATACGCAGTATTTT
TRBD1	TRBV10-3	14	many	TRBJ2-2	CATSGQTNTGELFF	TGTGCCACTTCGGGACAGACGAACACCGGGGAGCTGTTTTTT
NA	TRBV6-5	17	NA	TRBJ1-6	CASSYETPSGYNSPLHF	TGTGCCAGCAGTTACGAGACCCCGTCAGGGTATAATTCACCCCTCCACTTT
NA	TRBV11-2	16	NA	TRBJ2-2	CASSLLLWTGTGELFF	TGTGCCAGCAGCTTATTGCTGTGGACCGGGACCGGGGAGCTGTTTTTT
NA	TRBV29-1	13	many	TRBJ2-3	CSVGAGTTDTQYF	TGCAGCGTTGGGGCAGGGACCACAGATACGCAGTATTTT
TRBD2	TRBV6-1	16	NA	TRBJ2-3	CASSKTSGRWTDTQYF	TGTGCCAGCAGTAAAACTAGCGGGAGGTGGACAGATACGCAGTATTTT
NA	TRBV5-1	11	many	TRBJ2-3	CASSLQDTQYF	TGCGCCAGCAGCTTGCAAGATACGCAGTATTTT
TRBD1	TRBV7-8	15	NA	TRBJ2-7	CASSLAGQGDYEQYF	TGTGCCAGCAGCTTAGCGGGACAGGGGGACTACGAGCAGTACTTC
TRBD1	TRBV10-3	12	few	TRBJ2-7	CAIRDRVYEQYF	TGTGCCATCCGGGACAGGGTCTACGAGCAGTACTTC
NA	TRBV20-1	12	NA	TRBJ1-1	CSAPLQGAEAFF	TGCAGTGCCCCCTTACAGGGAGCCGAAGCTTTCTTT
TRBD1	TRBV12-3/TRBV12-4	16	few	TRBJ2-1	CASSSPLDRVNNEQFF	TGTGCCAGCAGTTCCCCCCTGGACAGGGTTAACAATGAGCAGTTCTTC
NA	TRBV7-6	12	NA	TRBJ2-5	CASRGVGETQYF	TGTGCCAGCAGGGGGGTCGGAGAGACCCAGTACTTC
NA	TRBV24-1	14	few	TRBJ1-5	CATSPGVPNQPQHF	TGTGCCACCAGCCCAGGGGTTCCCAATCAGCCCCAGCATTTT
TRBD1	TRBV20-1	14	NA	TRBJ2-5	CSAVQGASKETQYF	TGCAGTGCGGTACAGGGGGCGTCGAAAGAGACCCAGTACTTC
TRBD1	TRBV5-1	16	NA	TRBJ1-1	CASSLEGTGFNTEAFF	TGCGCCAGCAGCTTGGAGGGGACAGGGTTCAACACTGAAGCTTTCTTT
TRBD1	TRBV20-1	11	NA	TRBJ1-2	CSATDRAGYTF	TGCAGTGCAACTGACAGGGCTGGCTACACCTTC
TRBD1	TRBV20-1	14	NA	TRBJ2-5	CSASRTGIIETQYF	TGCAGTGCTAGTCGGACAGGGATTATCGAGACCCAGTACTTC
NA	TRBV10-3	14	NA	TRBJ2-7	CAISERGLWFEQYF	TGTGCCATCAGTGAACGGGGTCTATGGTTCGAGCAGTACTTC
NA	TRBV24-1	16	NA	TRBJ2-3	CATSDRDTSSTDTQYF	TGTGCCACCAGTGACCGGGACACCTCTAGCACAGATACGCAGTATTTT
NA	TRBV24-1	10	few	TRBJ2-5	CATSRETQYF	TGTGCCACCAGCCGCGAGACCCAGTACTTC
NA	TRBV20-1	14	NA	TRBJ1-5	CSALDAGLDQPQHF	TGCAGTGCCCTGGATGCAGGCCTAGATCAGCCCCAGCATTTT
NA	TRBV5-1	17	few	TRBJ2-2	CASSWQGQAMDTGELFF	TGCGCCAGCAGCTGGCAGGGGCAAGCGATGGACACCGGGGAGCTGTTTTTT
TRBD2	TRBV6-5	16	NA	TRBJ2-7	CASSYGTSGSGYEQYF	TGTGCCAGCAGTTATGGTACTAGCGGGAGTGGCTACGAGCAGTACTTC
TRBD2	TRBV7-9	15	many	TRBJ2-1	CASSPRLAGNNEQFF	TGTGCCAGCAGCCCGCGGCTAGCGGGAAACAATGAGCAGTTCTTC
NA	TRBV30	13	NA	TRBJ1-1	CAWSVLWDTEAFF	TGTGCCTGGAGTGTCCTCTGGGACACTGAAGCTTTCTTT
TRBD1	TRBV4-1	21	NA	TRBJ1-5	CASSHIHPSAKSGTGNQPQHF	TGCGCCAGCAGCCATATTCACCCGAGCGCGAAGTCCGGGACAGGCAATCAGCCCCAGCATTTT
NA	TRBV18	13	few	TRBJ2-1	CASSPSRADEQFF	TGTGCCAGCTCACCTAGTAGGGCCGATGAGCAGTTCTTC
NA	TRBV28	11	NA	TRBJ2-3	CAIQGRDTQYF	TGTGCCATCCAGGGTCGGGATACGCAGTATTTT
TRBD2	TRBV12-3/TRBV12-4	17	NA	TRBJ2-3	CASSLIGSGGASDTQYF	TGTGCCAGCAGTCTAATCGGTAGCGGGGGGGCCAGTGATACGCAGTATTTT
NA	TRBV6-5	15	NA	TRBJ1-5	CASSYGGGNNQPQHF	TGTGCCAGCAGTTACGGTGGCGGAAACAATCAGCCCCAGCATTTT
TRBD2	TRBV4-1	15	few	TRBJ2-7	CASSQMTSGGYEQYF	TGCGCCAGCAGCCAAATGACTAGCGGGGGTTACGAGCAGTACTTC
NA	TRBV11-2	14	many	TRBJ2-3	CASSPDRRGDTQYF	TGTGCCAGCAGCCCCGATCGACGGGGAGATACGCAGTATTTT
NA	TRBV6-5	13	few	TRBJ1-2	CASWGDGIYGYTF	TGTGCCAGCTGGGGGGACGGAATCTATGGCTACACCTTC
NA	TRBV30	13	NA	TRBJ2-5	CAWRLPPQETQYF	TGTGCCTGGAGGCTGCCACCACAAGAGACCCAGTACTTC
NA	TRBV20-1	14	NA	TRBJ2-1	CSASGRGLYNEQFF	TGCAGTGCTAGTGGCAGGGGCCTCTACAATGAGCAGTTCTTC
TRBD1	TRBV5-6	16	NA	TRBJ2-2	CDSSPTGGANTGELFF	TGTGACAGCAGCCCTACAGGGGGCGCGAACACCGGGGAGCTGTTTTTT
NA	TRBV11-2	15	few	TRBJ2-7	CASSSLRAGGGEQYF	TGTGCCAGCAGCTCCCTCCGAGCGGGTGGGGGTGAGCAGTACTTC
NA	TRBV20-1	13	few	TRBJ2-3	CSASPDPTDTQYF	TGCAGTGCGAGCCCCGACCCCACAGATACGCAGTATTTT
NA	TRBV10-3	16	NA	TRBJ2-7	CAISGGSHEGSYEQYF	TGTGCCATCAGTGGGGGGTCCCACGAAGGGTCCTACGAGCAGTACTTC
NA	TRBV12-3/TRBV12-4	12	many	TRBJ2-5	CASSWRKETQYF	TGTGCCAGCAGTTGGCGAAAAGAGACCCAGTACTTC
NA	TRBV15	12	NA	TRBJ2-2	CATEGGTGELFF	TGTGCCACCGAGGGGGGCACCGGGGAGCTGTTTTTT
TRBD1	TRBV12-3/TRBV12-4	15	NA	TRBJ2-3	CASSLIDGTVDTQYF	TGTGCCAGCAGTTTAATTGACGGGACAGTAGATACGCAGTATTTT